The 27 T cell receptor beta chains given below trace back to one sample, sequenced in a study of tumor and adjacent non-tumor tissue in lung cancer. A modified ARM-PCR protocol with three rounds of nested PCR amplified TCRbeta. One entry per CDR3 protein, called by TCRdb with MiXCR from the multiplex PCR reads. The sample records about 85,000 distinct CDR3 sequences, approximately 57% being singletons. No cell sorting was done before RNA was extracted from the tissue. Sequencing used lung tumor tissue. The receptors stem from a man in his 70s with non-small cell lung cancer.

As to this clonotype: Germline is not matched at one junction end, which may reflect a read error. This chain joins TRBV6-1 and TRBJ2-6; possible D gene TRBD1, 6 bases. CDR1 and CDR2 (germline): MNHNS, SASEGT. CDR3 length equals 16 residues. The CDR3: CASRAEDSPGANVLTF. Here the CDR3 DNA reads TGTGCCAGCAGGGCCGAGGACAGCCCTGGAGCCAACGTCCTGACTTTC.

This clonotype showed up just once. Its ends do not fully match the called genes, so a read error is possible. The CDR3 here is CSARSTTQAAKGEAYF. DNA for the CDR3: TGCAGTGCTAGGTCGACAACCCAGGCCGCCAAAGGCGAAGCTTACTTC. V and J are TRBV20-1 and TRBJ1-1; D is undetermined. Germline CDR1 reads DFQATT; CDR2 reads SNEGSKA (reference sequence). CDR3 length: 16 amino acids.

Of note for this clonotype: At one of its ends the junction is not consistent with the germline gene, which may arise from a read error. The chain links TRBV11-1 to TRBJ2-5; a possible D gene is TRBD2 (5 bases). This CDR3 contains 14 residues. CDR1 is SGHAT, CDR2 FQDESV, per germline (reference sequence). The CDR3, as DNA: TGTGTCAGCACCCGGGGTGATCCACAAGAGACTCGGTACTTC. Protein: CVSTRGDPQETRYF. Based on the CDR3 plus reference TRBV11-1 and TRBJ2-5, the full variable domain is EAEVAQSPRYKITEKSQAVAFWCDPISGHATLYWYRQILGQGPELLVQFQDESVVDDSQLPKDRFSAERLKGVDSTLKIQPAELGDSAMYLCVSTRGDPQETRYFGPGTRLLVL.

The chain uses TRBV4-2 and TRBJ2-3; a possible D gene is TRBD1 (5 bases). TRBJ1-5 explains the end of the DNA better; the J call may be wrong. This CDR3 region has 19 residues. Per the germline V gene, CDR1 is LGHNA and CDR2 is YNFKEQ. This chain's CDR3 is CASSPRGALHSGSTDTQHF. In DNA, the CDR3 is TGTGCCAGCAGCCCACGAGGGGCCCTGCATAGCGGAAGCACAGATACGCAGCATTTT.

Note on this clonotype: A much larger clone differs by one base, so this may be a read error. The genes are TRBV6-4 and TRBJ2-2, with D perhaps matching TRBD1 (6 bases). In germline, CDR1 is MRHNA, CDR2 SNTAGT. The CDR3 is 14 residues long. Trimming shortened V by 6 bases and J by 7 bases, and 15 bases separated the two germline ends. CDR3 sequence reads: CASRTGNDGGELFF. The CDR3 DNA reads TGTGCCAGCAGAACAGGGAACGACGGCGGGGAGCTGTTTTTT.

As concerns this clonotype: A read error may produce the germline difference seen at one junction end. The chain recombines TRBV11-2 with TRBJ1-4, with TRBD1 matching 10 bases. Germline CDR1 SGHAT, CDR2 FQNNGV. The CDR3 length is 13 residues. The CDR3 DNA sequence: TGTGCCAACAGCTTAGGACAGGGGGGTAAACTCTTTTTT. Translating gives CANSLGQGGKLFF.

Concerning this clonotype: A single base separates this from a much larger clone, so it may be a read error. The chain is built from TRBV6-5 and TRBJ2-5; D gene uncertain. CDR1 and CDR2 from the germline V gene are MNHEY and SVGAGI. This CDR3 is 12 amino acids long. The CDR3 here is CANSYSRETQYF. The CDR3 DNA reads TGTGCCAACAGTTACTCACGAGAGACCCAGTACTTC.

Turning to this clonotype: Since no conserved phenylalanine or tryptophan closes the CDR3, a read error is the likely cause. The CDR3 bases are TGTGCCAGCAAACAGGGACACCAGACGGCCGCGGAGCTGTTTTCT. Translation: CASKQGHQTAAELFS. J is TRBJ2-2 and V is TRBV6-1, with D maybe TRBD1 (6 bases). From germline, CDR1 is MNHNS and CDR2 SASEGT. V was clipped by 7 bases and J by 10 bases, with 22 bases between them. The CDR3 is 15 residues long.

As concerns this clonotype: An end of the junction does not agree with germline; a read error may underlie this. This chain links TRBV12-3 or TRBV12-4 with TRBJ1-2; D call uncertain. The CDR3 has 13 amino acids. The CDR3 is CASSSTWTYDYTF. In nucleotides, the CDR3 is TGTGCCAGCAGTTCTACATGGACGTATGACTACACCTTC.

In regard to this clonotype: A read error may explain this, as a much larger clone is one base away. The CDR3 region has the DNA TGTGCCAGCAGTATCTCCGCAGGGGGAAGTGAGACCCAGTACTTC. The encoded protein is CASSISAGGSETQYF. The rearrangement links TRBV12-3 or TRBV12-4 to TRBJ2-5; 7 nucleotides line up with TRBD1. V gave up 5 bases and J gave up 5 bases; unmatched junction bases: 11. The CDR3 is made up of 15 amino acids.

On this clonotype: At one boundary the junction diverges from the germline segment, which might be a read error. The rearrangement uses TRBV29-1 and TRBJ2-7; D is possibly TRBD1 or TRBD2 (5 bases each). Per germline, CDR1 SQVTM and CDR2 ANQGSEA. This CDR3 has 14 amino acids. In nucleotides, the CDR3 is TGCAGCGTTGGAGGGGCGACCCTTTCCTACGAGCAGTATTTC. Translated, it gives CSVGGATLSYEQYF.

Note on this clonotype: At one end the junction does not follow the germline gene, possibly because of a read error. The chain uses TRBV29-1 and TRBJ2-1; TRBD2 agrees at 7 bases. The CDR3 runs 15 residues. Germline V gene data show CDR1 as SQVTM and CDR2 as ANQGSEA. The CDR3 nucleotides read TGCAACGTTGAAGTGACTAGCATAGCCTACAATGAACAGTTCTTC. Protein product: CNVEVTSIAYNEQFF.

This sequence joins TRBV5-1 and TRBJ2-5; 10 nucleotides align to TRBD2. Trimming at V came to 1 base and at J to 5 bases, leaving 11 bases not matched to a gene. Germline V CDR1 and CDR2: SGHRS, YFSETQ. CDR3 length: 17 residues. Here the CDR3 reads CASSLRPSGGWMETQYF. CDR3 bases: TGCGCCAGCAGCTTGCGCCCTAGCGGGGGATGGATGGAGACCCAGTACTTC.

This sequence joins TRBV30 and TRBJ1-6; D gene unclear. The V gene lost 3 bases and the J gene lost 16 bases, with 22 bases spanning the gap. Per germline, CDR1 GTSNPN and CDR2 SVGIG (reference sequence). The CDR3 is 14 amino acids. CDR3 DNA sequence: TGTGCCTGGAGCCAGGCCCCGGAGAATTTACCGCTCCACTTT. Translation: CAWSQAPENLPLHF. The full variable domain, rest sourced from reference TRBV30 and TRBJ1-6, is SQTIHQWPATLVQPVGSPLSLECTVEGTSNPNLYWYRQAAGRGLQLLFYSVGIGQISSEVPQNLSASRPQDRQFILSSKKLLLSDSGFYLCAWSQAPENLPLHFGNGTRLTVT.

Worth noting for this clonotype: A read error is possible here, since a much larger clone lies one base away. V gene TRBV20-1 combines with J gene TRBJ1-4; no firm D call. The CDR3 length is 13 residues. CDR1 is DFQATT, CDR2 SNEGSKA, per germline (reference sequence). Here the CDR3 reads CSARGSSNAKLFF. CDR3 sequence (DNA): TGCAGTGCTAGAGGGTCGTCTAATGCAAAACTGTTTTTT.

Ten or more counts support this clonotype. The V and J genes are TRBV7-9 and TRBJ2-3, with D unclear. The V end lost 2 bases, the J end lost 10 bases, and 10 bases lay between the germline ends. Germline loops: CDR1 SEHNR, CDR2 FQNEAQ (reference sequence). The CDR3 spans 12 residues. CDR3 in amino acids: CASSLLVKPQYF. CDR3 sequence (DNA): TGTGCCAGCAGCTTATTGGTCAAGCCGCAGTATTTT.

On this clonotype itself: One base away lies a much larger clone, so this may be a sequencing read error. The chain carries TRBV5-1 and TRBJ2-6; 8 nucleotides match TRBD1. Germline lookup yields CDR1 SGHRS and CDR2 YFSETQ. There are 19 residues in the CDR3. With 4 bases clipped from V and 0 bases from J, the junction kept 12 bases outside the gene matches. CDR3 DNA sequence: TGCGCCAGCAGCGGGGGACAGGTGGATTTCGGCTCTGGGGCCAACGTCCTGACTTTC. This encodes CASSGGQVDFGSGANVLTF.

Comment on this clonotype: The junction and the germline gene differ at one end; a read error may be behind it. The chain has TRBV28 and TRBJ1-5; 8 nucleotides match TRBD1. CDR3 length: 17 residues. From germline, CDR1 is MDHEN and CDR2 SYDVKM. The chain's CDR3 is CTSSPQGTGVSNQPQHF. DNA for the CDR3: TGTACCAGCAGCCCACAAGGGACAGGAGTTAGCAATCAGCCCCAGCATTTT.

The sample holds a few counts of this clonotype. Given a much more abundant clone one base away, this may be a read error. The V call is TRBV5-5, the J call TRBJ1-1; TRBD1 matches at 8 bases. In germline, CDR1 is SGHKS, CDR2 YYEKEE (reference sequence). CDR3 length: 14 residues. The CDR3 spells CASSVGQANAEAFF. CDR3 in DNA: TGTGCCAGCAGCGTGGGACAGGCGAACGCTGAAGCTTTCTTT. Full variable domain (rest looked up from reference TRBV5-5 and TRBJ1-1): DAGVTQSPTHLIKTRGQQVTLRCSPISGHKSVSWYQQVLGQGPQFIFQYYEKEERGRGNFPDRFSARQFPNYSSELNVNALLLGDSALYLCASSVGQANAEAFFGQGTRLTVV.

The chain is built from TRBV6-1 and TRBJ1-5; 9 nucleotides match TRBD1. The V gene end was trimmed by 3 bases and the J gene end by 10 bases; junction bases not matched to a gene: 13. Germline CDR1 and CDR2: MNHNS and SASEGT. The CDR3 runs 16 residues. The CDR3 is CASSDLPEQGAQPQHF. CDR3 nucleotide sequence: TGTGCCAGCAGTGATCTACCGGAACAGGGGGCTCAACCCCAGCATTTT.

The sample holds one count of this clonotype. At one end the junction does not follow the germline gene, possibly because of a read error. The V gene is TRBV11-3, the J gene TRBJ2-3; 9 bases fit TRBD2. The CDR3 sequence is 16 residues long. Germline values: CDR1 SGHNT, CDR2 YENEEA. The CDR3, as DNA: TGCGCCAGCAGATTACAGGGCGGGAGGGTCGGAGATACGCAGTATTTT. It codes for CASRLQGGRVGDTQYF.

This clonotype was recorded at least ten times. The chain has TRBV30 and TRBJ1-6; the D is unclear. V gave up 0 bases and J gave up 7 bases, with 13 bases separating them. Germline loops: CDR1 GTSNPN, CDR2 SVGIG (reference sequence). The CDR3 covers 15 residues. Here the CDR3 reads CAWSVQPGRNSPLHF. CDR3 DNA sequence: TGTGCCTGGAGTGTACAGCCAGGTCGAAATTCACCCCTCCACTTT.

This clonotype is medium-sized within its sample. An end of the junction differs from the germline gene, which may be a read error. The chain carries TRBV11-2 and TRBJ2-7; TRBD1 aligns across 9 bases. The CDR3 totals 15 residues. Germline lookup yields CDR1 SGHAT and CDR2 FQNNGV. CDR3: CASSLDRGQGNEQYF. In DNA, the CDR3 is TGCGCCAGCAGCTTAGATCGGGGACAGGGTAACGAGCAGTACTTC.

As regards this clonotype: At one end the junction does not follow the germline gene, possibly because of a read error. The rearrangement uses TRBV6-5 and TRBJ2-1; the D gene is possibly TRBD2 (6 bases). The CDR3 runs 15 residues. Germline values: CDR1 MNHEY, CDR2 SVGAGI. In nucleotides, the CDR3 is TGTGTCAGCAGCCGCCTATCGGGAGCCTACAATGAGCAGTTCTTC. Translating gives CVSSRLSGAYNEQFF.

This clonotype has just a few counts. With a much larger clone just one base away, this may be a read error. The gene calls are TRBV12-3 or TRBV12-4 and TRBJ2-1, with D possibly TRBD2 on 5 matching bases. The CDR3 is 16 residues long. Deletions cut 0 bases from V and 0 bases from J, with 9 bases between. The CDR3 reads CASSLAGIDSYNEQFF. DNA of the CDR3: TGTGCCAGCAGTTTAGCCGGGATAGACTCCTACAATGAGCAGTTCTTC.

This clonotype turned up a few times. A read error may be the cause here, since a much bigger clone is one base away. V usage is TRBV12-3 or TRBV12-4 and J usage is TRBJ2-1; maybe TRBD2 (6 bases). The CDR3 is 14 residues long. V dropped 3 bases and J dropped 10 bases, with 16 bases sitting between them. CDR3 region: CASSLRRDGGEQFF. The DNA of the CDR3 is TGTGCCAGCAGTTTGCGGCGGGATGGAGGCGAGCAGTTCTTC.

At least ten counts were recorded for this clonotype. This chain uses TRBV11-3 with TRBJ2-2; perhaps TRBD2 as D (5 bases). Trimming left V 10 bases short and J 0 bases short, with 9 bases between. The CDR3 contains 13 residues. Germline loops: CDR1 SGHNT, CDR2 YENEEA. The CDR3 here is CATLDSNTGELFF. The CDR3 nucleotides read TGTGCCACCTTGGACTCGAACACCGGGGAGCTGTTTTTT. The whole variable domain, filled in from reference TRBV11-3 and TRBJ2-2, reads EAGVVQSPRYKIIEKKQPVAFWCNPISGHNTLYWYLQNLGQGPELLIRYENEEAVDDSQLPKDRFSAERLKGVDSTLKIQPAELGDSAVYLCATLDSNTGELFFGEGSRLTVL.